Given below is one T cell receptor (beta chain) in context. Its target is not known. The data derive from a study of cytomegalovirus exposure and HLA in healthy donors. Study outcomes and limitations: A later analysis linked a missense DCLRE1C variant to TCR beta V- and J-gene trimming. Most of the TCR beta V segments (in an earlier analysis) were productive either about 90% or about 30% of the time.

The PCR was carried out with 60 Vbeta primers and 13 Jbeta primers. Generated by immunoSEQ multiplex PCR, the TCRdb table keeps only in-frame clones and is missing some. The sample lists roughly 97,000 clones; around three quarters were seen once. Sample: PBMCs. The receptor comes from a woman under 30 in good health and CMV-seropositive.

DNA for the CDR3: TGTGCCAGCAGCCAAGGGCAGGGGGCGAGGGAGCAGTACTTC. Translating it yields CASSQGQGAREQYF. The V and J genes are TRBV14 and TRBJ2-7; TRBD1 matches 8 bases. The V gene end was trimmed by 1 base and the J gene end by 7 bases; junction bases not matched to a gene: 6. CDR1 is SGHDN and CDR2 is FVKESK in the germline V gene. CDR3 length equals 14 residues.